A single sample is the source of the 27 T cell receptor beta chains below, sequenced in a study of blood T cell repertoires in COVID-19. TCRdb keeps only in-frame clones here, not all; method: immunoSEQ multiplex PCR. The sample includes around 220,000 clones, around nine tenths of them seen just once. Sample: peripheral blood. The receptors stem from a woman in her thirties or forties who had recovered from COVID-19.

The rearrangement uses TRBV21-1 and TRBJ2-3; the table's D call of TRBD2 was not tested on the DNA. TRBV21-1 is a pseudogene locus. CDR3 length equals 21 residues. The DNA for the CDR3 is TGTGCCAGCAGCAGTCTTCGGTCAGTGACTAGCGGGAGGCCAAGCACAGATACGCAGTATTTT. This encodes CASSSLRSVTSGRPSTDTQYF.

The chain has TRBV7-9 and TRBJ2-2, with TRBD2 as a possible D gene (6 bases). Germline CDR1 reads SEHNR; CDR2 reads FQNEAQ (reference sequence). There are 14 residues in the CDR3. Trimming cost V 5 bases and J 10 bases, with 17 bases left between them. CDR3 in amino acids: CASSLGIRDSELFF. In nucleotides, the CDR3 is TGTGCCAGCAGCCTGGGGATCCGGGACTCGGAGCTGTTTTTT. Based on the CDR3 plus reference TRBV7-9 and TRBJ2-2, the full variable domain is DTGVSQNPRHKITKRGQNVTFRCDPISEHNRLYWYRQTLGQGPEFLTYFQNEAQLEKSRLLSDRFSAERPKGSFSTLEIQRTEQGDSAMYLCASSLGIRDSELFFGEGSRLTVL.

This clone was seen just once. The V gene is TRBV27, the J gene TRBJ2-1; the match to TRBD1 covers 8 bases. J lost 4 bases, V lost 4 bases, and 0 bases had no gene match. Germline-derived CDR1 and CDR2 are MNHEY and SMNVEV (reference sequence). The CDR3 is made up of 13 amino acids. DNA of the CDR3: TGTGCCAGCAGTTACAGGGGGTACAATGAGCAGTTCTTC. Protein: CASSYRGYNEQFF.

The V call is TRBV9, the J call TRBJ2-3, with unresolved D. The CDR3 has 16 amino acids. Germline CDR1 SGDLS, CDR2 YYNGEE. Between the trimmed V and J ends, which lost 0 bases and 0 bases, there was a span of 11 bases. In DNA form, the CDR3 reads TGTGCCAGCAGCGTAGGAGTAGCTCCTAGCACAGATACGCAGTATTTT. Its protein product is CASSVGVAPSTDTQYF.

The chain uses TRBV12-3 or TRBV12-4 and TRBJ2-7; D gene ambiguous. V dropped 4 bases and J dropped 4 bases, with 5 bases sitting between them. The CDR3 extends over 11 amino acids. The CDR3 loop reads CASSSRYEQYF. CDR3 DNA sequence: TGTGCCAGCAGTTCGAGATACGAGCAGTACTTC.

Regarding this clone: In the same sample, other DNA sequences code for this CDR3. The rearrangement joins TRBV7-2 to TRBJ2-5; 7 bases match TRBD2. The J segment lost 2 bases and the V segment lost 0 bases, leaving 0 bases of the junction unmatched. This CDR3 region has 14 residues. The germline CDR1 and CDR2 sequences are SGHTA and FQGNSA. CDR3 DNA: TGTGCCAGCAGCTTAGCGGGAGGGCAAGAGACCCAGTACTTC. The encoded protein is CASSLAGGQETQYF.

The rearrangement joins TRBV5-1 to TRBJ1-1, with D possibly TRBD1 on 5 matching bases. Trimming took 2 bases from V and 4 from J, leaving 15 bases between them. The CDR3 consists of 15 residues. Germline CDR1 and CDR2: SGHRS and YFSETQ. The chain's CDR3 is CASSLTGRGGTEAFF. In DNA, the CDR3 is TGCGCCAGCAGCTTAACGGGCCGGGGGGGCACTGAAGCTTTCTTT.

The rearrangement uses TRBV24-1 and TRBJ2-7; 8 bases agree with TRBD1. V lost 4 bases to trimming and J lost 3 bases; unmatched junction nucleotides: 4. This CDR3 is 14 amino acids long. From germline, CDR1 is KGHDR and CDR2 SFDVKD. CDR3 coding DNA: TGTGCCACCAGTGACAGGGACAGGATCTACGAGCAGTACTTC. Translated: CATSDRDRIYEQYF.

V gene TRBV6-2 or TRBV6-3 combines with J gene TRBJ2-1; TRBD2 matches 8 bases. CDR3 length: 20 amino acids. The germline V gene encodes CDR1 MNHEY and CDR2 SVGEGT. V lost 2 bases, J lost 0 bases, and 15 bases stayed unmatched. CDR3 protein: CASSYLQGRGAPSSYNEQFF. CDR3 DNA sequence: TGTGCCAGCAGTTACCTCCAGGGGCGGGGGGCTCCTAGCTCCTACAATGAGCAGTTCTTC.

The V call is TRBV7-9, the J call TRBJ2-5; D gene ambiguous. Germline CDR1 is SEHNR and CDR2 is FQNEAQ (reference sequence). The CDR3 has 12 residues. With 8 bases removed from V and 0 bases from J, the gap between germline ends came to 7 bases. The CDR3 DNA reads as TGTGCCAGCGCGACTTACCAAGAGACCCAGTACTTC. Its protein product is CASATYQETQYF.

This chain's CDR3 is CASSRDSYNYGYTF. In nucleotides, the CDR3 is TGTGCCAGTAGTAGGGACAGCTACAACTATGGCTACACCTTC. The chain carries TRBV19 and TRBJ1-2; 7 bases agree with TRBD1. Germline V gene data show CDR1 as LNHDA and CDR2 as SQIVND (reference sequence). J was trimmed by 2 bases and V by 4 bases; bases with no gene match: 4. This CDR3 contains 14 residues.

This chain uses TRBV9 with TRBJ2-7; 8 bases fit TRBD2. From germline, CDR1 is SGDLS and CDR2 YYNGEE. V was pared by 3 bases and J by 5 bases, with 4 bases of the junction left unmatched. The CDR3 totals 13 residues. CDR3 protein: CASSAPGGNEQYF. CDR3 nucleotides: TGTGCCAGCAGCGCTCCGGGGGGGAACGAGCAGTACTTC.

The chain is built from TRBV6-1 and TRBJ1-2; 8 nucleotides match TRBD1. This CDR3 spans 16 amino acids. J gave up 5 bases and V 2 bases, and 10 bases lay outside the gene matches. Germline V gene sequence: CDR1 MNHNS, CDR2 SASEGT. The CDR3 DNA is TGTGCCAGCAGTGAAATTTCCCAGGGGGCCGGGTATGGCTACACCTTC. It encodes CASSEISQGAGYGYTF.

This clone is a singleton in its sample. This sequence joins TRBV7-3 and TRBJ2-1, with TRBD2 identical over 12 bases. Germline V lookup: CDR1 SGHTA, CDR2 FQGTGA. CDR3 length: 14 amino acids. The V and J ends lost 5 bases and 7 bases, in that order; junction bases with no gene match: 3. The CDR3 DNA is TGTGCCAGCAGCCCTAGCGGGGGGGCTAATGAGCAGTTCTTC. Its protein is CASSPSGGANEQFF.

The J gene is TRBJ1-5, the V gene TRBV30; D is perhaps TRBD1 (5 bases). CDR1 GTSNPN and CDR2 SVGIG come from the germline V gene (reference sequence). This CDR3 has 15 residues. Trimming removed 0 bases at V and 0 bases at J, with 9 bases between. CDR3 coding DNA: TGTGCCTGGAGTGTAGGGGTGGATAGCAATCAGCCCCAGCATTTT. Residues: CAWSVGVDSNQPQHF.

This clone was recorded once. This chain links TRBV6-5 with TRBJ1-5; D unresolved. The length of the CDR3 is 15 residues. V was shortened by 0 bases and J by 4 bases, with 10 bases between the two germline ends. Germline lookup yields CDR1 MNHEY and CDR2 SVGAGI. In nucleotides, the CDR3 is TGTGCCAGCAGTTACTCGATCCACGCGAATCAGCCCCAGCATTTT. It translates to CASSYSIHANQPQHF.

This chain links TRBV2 with TRBJ2-1; 14 nucleotides align to TRBD2. The CDR3 is 15 amino acids. CDR1 is SNHLY, CDR2 FYNNEI, per germline. The V and J ends lost 5 bases and 6 bases, in that order; junction bases with no gene match: 3. CDR3 DNA sequence: TGTGCCAGCAGTCCCGGGACTAGCGGGGGCAATGAGCAGTTCTTC. Translating gives CASSPGTSGGNEQFF.

V and J are TRBV28 and TRBJ2-7; TRBD2 aligns across 7 bases. Germline CDR1 is MDHEN and CDR2 is SYDVKM. This CDR3 spans 16 amino acids. V shed 3 bases, J shed 3 bases, and the junction held 11 bases outside the gene matches. The CDR3 bases are TGTGCCAGCAGTTTGGGGCACGGGGGAGGGGTCTACGAGCAGTACTTC. Protein sequence: CASSLGHGGGVYEQYF.

This clone was recorded only once. J is TRBJ2-7 and V is TRBV19; D gene ambiguous. Germline V gene data show CDR1 as LNHDA and CDR2 as SQIVND (reference sequence). Trimming left V 3 bases short and J 4 bases short, with 10 bases between. The CDR3 has 13 amino acids. CDR3: CASSMGSTYEQYF. CDR3 nucleotide sequence: TGTGCCAGTAGTATGGGTAGCACTTACGAGCAGTACTTC.

This clone was found once. This chain uses TRBV13 with TRBJ2-7, with D possibly being TRBD1 (6 bases). Germline-derived CDR1 and CDR2 are PRHDT and FYEKMQ (reference sequence). The CDR3 has 14 residues. V dropped 0 bases and J dropped 5 bases, with 11 bases sitting between them. CDR3 in amino acids: CASSLGPRGDEQYF. CDR3 coding DNA: TGTGCCAGCAGCTTAGGCCCCAGGGGTGACGAGCAGTACTTC.

The chain employs TRBV4-3 and TRBJ1-2, with TRBD1 as a possible D gene (6 bases). Trimming took off 4 bases at V and 3 bases at J, with 15 bases between the two ends. Germline assignment: CDR1 LGHNA and CDR2 YSLEER. The CDR3 runs 15 residues. The CDR3 protein is CASSLDDRPDYGYTF. The DNA for the CDR3 is TGCGCCAGCAGCCTAGACGACAGGCCCGACTATGGCTACACCTTC.

This chain joins TRBV6-5 and TRBJ1-5; D possibly corresponds to TRBD1 (5 bases). The germline gives CDR1 MNHEY, CDR2 SVGAGI. CDR3 length equals 15 residues. Trimming shortened V by 1 base and J by 5 bases, and 12 bases separated the two germline ends. CDR3 bases: TGTGCCAGCAGTTACTTGGCAGGGCGTGATCAGCCCCAGCATTTT. Its translation: CASSYLAGRDQPQHF.

V is TRBV4-2 and J is TRBJ2-2, with a possible D match to TRBD1 (7 bases). Trimming shortened V by 4 bases and J by 5 bases, and 23 bases separated the two germline ends. This CDR3 is 18 amino acids long. The germline gives CDR1 LGHNA, CDR2 YNFKEQ. CDR3 amino acids: CASSPGHHTGEDTGELFF. The DNA for the CDR3 is TGTGCCAGCAGCCCCGGCCACCACACAGGGGAGGATACCGGGGAGCTGTTTTTT.

The chain is built from TRBV19 and TRBJ1-2; 9 bases align to TRBD1. The CDR3 totals 14 residues. The J segment lost 4 bases and the V segment lost 8 bases, leaving 8 bases of the junction unmatched. Germline CDR1 and CDR2: LNHDA and SQIVND (reference sequence). The CDR3 reads CASRDREGLYGYTF. CDR3 nucleotides: TGTGCCAGTCGGGACAGGGAAGGGCTCTATGGCTACACCTTC. Supplemented by reference TRBV19 and TRBJ1-2, the full variable domain reads DGGITQSPKYLFRKEGQNVTLSCEQNLNHDAMYWYRQDPGQGLRLIYYSQIVNDFQKGDIAEGYSVSREKKESFPLTVTSAQKNPTAFYLCASRDREGLYGYTFGSGTRLTVV.

The chain links TRBV14 to TRBJ1-4; no clear D. The CDR3 is 14 amino acids. CDR1 and CDR2 (germline): SGHDN, FVKESK. The germline V and J ends were trimmed by 0 bases and 4 bases, with 6 bases remaining between them. CDR3 in amino acids: CASSQESHNEKLFF. CDR3 coding DNA: TGTGCCAGCAGCCAAGAGAGCCATAATGAAAAACTGTTTTTT.

V is TRBV24-1 and J is TRBJ1-5; the D gene is possibly TRBD1 (5 bases). Trimming removed 3 bases from V and 3 bases from J, with 11 bases in between. The CDR3 extends over 15 amino acids. In germline, CDR1 is KGHDR, CDR2 SFDVKD. DNA of the CDR3: TGTGCCACCAGTGATCGCCAGGGTTACAATCAGCCCCAGCATTTT. It codes for CATSDRQGYNQPQHF.

The table lists this clone with a count of one. V and J are TRBV9 and TRBJ2-1, with D perhaps matching TRBD2 (6 bases). V was pared by 0 bases and J by 6 bases, with 13 bases between. CDR3 length equals 15 residues. Germline CDR1 and CDR2: SGDLS and YYNGEE. The CDR3 coding sequence is TGTGCCAGCAGCGTAGCCCCGGGACTTGGCAATGAGCAGTTCTTC. Protein: CASSVAPGLGNEQFF.